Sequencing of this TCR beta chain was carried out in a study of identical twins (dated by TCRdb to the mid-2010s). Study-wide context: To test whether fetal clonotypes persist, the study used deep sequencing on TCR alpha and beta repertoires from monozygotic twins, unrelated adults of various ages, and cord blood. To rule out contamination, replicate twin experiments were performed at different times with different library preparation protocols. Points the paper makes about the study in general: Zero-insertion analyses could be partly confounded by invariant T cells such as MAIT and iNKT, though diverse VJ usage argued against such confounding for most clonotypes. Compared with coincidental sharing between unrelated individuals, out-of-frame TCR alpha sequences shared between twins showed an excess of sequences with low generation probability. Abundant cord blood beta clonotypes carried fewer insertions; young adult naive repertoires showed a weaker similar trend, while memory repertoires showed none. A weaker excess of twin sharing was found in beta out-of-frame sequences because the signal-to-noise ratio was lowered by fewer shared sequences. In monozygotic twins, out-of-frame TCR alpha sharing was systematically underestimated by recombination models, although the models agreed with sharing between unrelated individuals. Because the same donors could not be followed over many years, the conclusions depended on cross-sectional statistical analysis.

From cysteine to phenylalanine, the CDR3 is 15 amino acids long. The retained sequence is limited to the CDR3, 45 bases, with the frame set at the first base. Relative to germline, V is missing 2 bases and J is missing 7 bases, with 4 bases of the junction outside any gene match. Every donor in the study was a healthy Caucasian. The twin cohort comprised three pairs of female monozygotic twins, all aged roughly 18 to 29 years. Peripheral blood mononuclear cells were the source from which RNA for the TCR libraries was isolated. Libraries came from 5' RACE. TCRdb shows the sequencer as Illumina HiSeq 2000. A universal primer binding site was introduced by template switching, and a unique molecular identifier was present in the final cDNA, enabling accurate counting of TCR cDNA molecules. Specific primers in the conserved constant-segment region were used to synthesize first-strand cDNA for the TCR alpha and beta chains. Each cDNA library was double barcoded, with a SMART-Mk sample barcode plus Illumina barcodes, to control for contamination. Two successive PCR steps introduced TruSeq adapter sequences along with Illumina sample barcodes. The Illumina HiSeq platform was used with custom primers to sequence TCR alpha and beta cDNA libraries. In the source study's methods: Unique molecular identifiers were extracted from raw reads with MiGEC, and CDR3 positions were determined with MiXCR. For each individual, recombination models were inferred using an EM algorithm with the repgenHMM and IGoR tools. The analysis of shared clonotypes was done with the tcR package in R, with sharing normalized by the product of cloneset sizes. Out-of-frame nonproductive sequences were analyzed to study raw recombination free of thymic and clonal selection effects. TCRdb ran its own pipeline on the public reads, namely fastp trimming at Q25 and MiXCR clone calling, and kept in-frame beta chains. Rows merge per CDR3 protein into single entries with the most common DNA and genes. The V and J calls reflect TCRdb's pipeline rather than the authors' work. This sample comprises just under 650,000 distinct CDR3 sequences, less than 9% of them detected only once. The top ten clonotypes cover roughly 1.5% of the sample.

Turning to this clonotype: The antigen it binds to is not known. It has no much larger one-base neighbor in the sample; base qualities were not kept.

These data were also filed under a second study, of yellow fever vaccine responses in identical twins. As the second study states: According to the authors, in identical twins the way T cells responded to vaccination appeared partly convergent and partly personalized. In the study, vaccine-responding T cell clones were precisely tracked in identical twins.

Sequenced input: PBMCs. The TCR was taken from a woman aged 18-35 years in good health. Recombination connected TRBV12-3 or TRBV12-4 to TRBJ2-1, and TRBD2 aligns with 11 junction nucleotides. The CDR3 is CASSLLAGGGNEQFF. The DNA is TGTGCCAGCAGTTTACTAGCGGGAGGAGGTAATGAGCAGTTCTTC.